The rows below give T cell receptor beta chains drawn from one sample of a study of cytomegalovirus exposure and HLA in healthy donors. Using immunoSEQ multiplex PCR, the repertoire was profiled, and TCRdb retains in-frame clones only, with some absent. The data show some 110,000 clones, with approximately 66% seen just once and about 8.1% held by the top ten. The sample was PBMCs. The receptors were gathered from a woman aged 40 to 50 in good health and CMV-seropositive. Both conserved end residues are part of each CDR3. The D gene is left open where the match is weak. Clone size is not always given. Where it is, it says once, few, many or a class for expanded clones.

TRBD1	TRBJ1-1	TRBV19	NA	CASSVDRGTEAFF	TGTGCCAGTAGTGTTGACAGGGGGACTGAAGCTTTCTTT
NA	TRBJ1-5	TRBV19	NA	CASSIDPQGIQPQHF	TGTGCCAGTAGTATAGATCCCCAGGGGATCCAGCCCCAGCATTTT
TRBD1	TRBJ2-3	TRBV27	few	CASRLNSQGADTQYF	TGTGCCAGCAGGCTCAATTCTCAGGGGGCAGATACGCAGTATTTT
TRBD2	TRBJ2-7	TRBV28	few	CASSRAGGGNEQYF	TGTGCCAGCAGCCGAGCGGGAGGGGGAAACGAGCAGTACTTC
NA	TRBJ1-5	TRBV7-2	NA	CASSASQGSNQPQHF	TGTGCCAGCAGCGCCTCACAGGGCTCTAATCAGCCCCAGCATTTT
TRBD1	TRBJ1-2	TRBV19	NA	CASSILTGADYGYTF	TGTGCCAGTAGTATCCTGACAGGGGCGGACTATGGCTACACCTTC
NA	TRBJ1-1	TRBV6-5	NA	CACAGRGGATEAFF	TGTGCCTGCGCTGGTCGGGGGGGGGCCACTGAAGCTTTCTTT
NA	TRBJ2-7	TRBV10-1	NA	CASSSGQSYEQYF	TGCGCCAGCAGCTCCGGACAGAGCTACGAGCAGTACTTC
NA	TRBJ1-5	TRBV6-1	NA	CASRVDSNQPQHF	TGTGCCAGCAGGGTAGATAGCAATCAGCCCCAGCATTTT
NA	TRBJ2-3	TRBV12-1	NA	CASSGGLAVTDTQYF	TGTGCCAGCAGCGGGGGACTAGCGGTCACAGATACGCAGTATTTT
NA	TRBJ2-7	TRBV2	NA	CASSDRGGEQYF	TGTGCCAGCAGTGACAGGGGCGGCGAGCAGTACTTC
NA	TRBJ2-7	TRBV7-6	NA	CASSLGSGSGGYEQYF	TGTGCCAGCAGCTTAGGTTCCGGCTCCGGGGGCTACGAGCAGTACTTC
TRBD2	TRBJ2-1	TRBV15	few	CATSSLAGVRYNEQFF	TGTGCCACCAGCAGTTTAGCGGGAGTGCGCTACAATGAGCAGTTCTTC
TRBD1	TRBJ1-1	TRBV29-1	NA	CSGNRGMNTEAFF	TGCAGCGGCAACAGGGGGATGAACACTGAAGCTTTCTTT
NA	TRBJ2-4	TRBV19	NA	CASSGAGGAKNIQYF	TGTGCCAGTAGTGGAGCAGGGGGGGCCAAAAACATTCAGTACTTC
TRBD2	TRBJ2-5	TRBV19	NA	CASSIRQGGPQETQYF	TGTGCCAGTAGTATTAGGCAGGGAGGGCCCCAAGAGACCCAGTACTTC
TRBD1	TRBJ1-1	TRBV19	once	CATHRGIEAFF	TGTGCCACCCACAGGGGAATTGAAGCTTTCTTT
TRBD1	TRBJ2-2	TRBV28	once	CASSLGTGWNTGELFF	TGTGCCAGCAGTCTGGGGACAGGGTGGAACACCGGGGAGCTGTTTTTT
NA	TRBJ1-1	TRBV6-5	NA	CATRGGMNTEAFF	TGTGCCACTCGGGGGGGTATGAACACTGAAGCTTTCTTT
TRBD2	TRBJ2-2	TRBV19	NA	CASSPSGGIGELFF	TGTGCCAGTAGCCCTAGCGGGGGGATCGGGGAGCTGTTTTTT
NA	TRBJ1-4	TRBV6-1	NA	CASSERGQWGEKLFF	TGTGCCAGCAGTGAGCGGGGGCAATGGGGAGAAAAACTGTTTTTT
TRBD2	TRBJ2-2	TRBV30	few	CAWRTSGRRNTGELFF	TGTGCCTGGCGGACTAGCGGGAGGAGGAACACCGGGGAGCTGTTTTTT
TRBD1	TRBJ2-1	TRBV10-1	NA	CASSGDRGPIREQFF	TGCGCCAGCAGTGGAGACAGGGGCCCTATTCGCGAGCAGTTCTTC
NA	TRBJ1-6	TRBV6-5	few	CASLAGRNSPLHF	TGTGCCAGCCTCGCAGGGAGGAATTCACCCCTCCACTTT
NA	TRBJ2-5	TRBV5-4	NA	CASSLAETQYF	TGTGCCAGCAGCTTGGCGGAGACCCAGTACTTC
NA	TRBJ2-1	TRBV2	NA	CASIRDTNNEQFF	TGTGCCAGCATACGAGACACCAACAATGAGCAGTTCTTC
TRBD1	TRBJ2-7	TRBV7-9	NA	CASSYPGQGIYEQYF	TGTGCCAGCAGCTACCCGGGACAGGGCATCTACGAGCAGTACTTC
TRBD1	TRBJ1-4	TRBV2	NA	CASSEGTGATNEKLFF	TGTGCCAGCAGTGAAGGGACAGGGGCAACTAATGAAAAACTGTTTTTT
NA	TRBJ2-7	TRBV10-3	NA	CAIRDSNSYEQYF	TGTGCCATCAGGGACAGCAACTCCTACGAGCAGTACTTC
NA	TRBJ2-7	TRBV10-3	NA	CAISEGWQGKKSEQYF	TGTGCCATCAGTGAGGGGTGGCAGGGGAAAAAGAGCGAGCAGTACTTC
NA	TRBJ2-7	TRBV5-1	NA	CASSGGLAETYEQYF	TGCGCCAGCAGTGGGGGCCTAGCGGAGACTTACGAGCAGTACTTC
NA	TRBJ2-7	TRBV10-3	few	CAISESWGVSYEQYF	TGTGCCATCAGTGAGTCGTGGGGAGTGTCCTACGAGCAGTACTTC
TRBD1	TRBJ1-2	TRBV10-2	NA	CASSESGQGIYGYTF	TGCGCCAGCAGTGAGTCGGGACAGGGGATATATGGCTACACCTTC
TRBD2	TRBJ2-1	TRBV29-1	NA	CSVLGLAGVDEQFF	TGCAGCGTTCTGGGACTAGCGGGAGTGGATGAGCAGTTCTTC
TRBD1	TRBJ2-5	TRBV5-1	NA	CASSPVGLTGGEETQYF	TGCGCCAGCAGCCCCGTGGGGCTGACAGGGGGCGAGGAGACCCAGTACTTC
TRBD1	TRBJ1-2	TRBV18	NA	CASSQGQHGGYTF	TGTGCCAGCTCACAGGGACAGCACGGTGGCTACACCTTC
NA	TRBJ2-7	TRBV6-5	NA	CASGGKTYEQYF	TGTGCCAGTGGAGGAAAAACCTACGAGCAGTACTTC
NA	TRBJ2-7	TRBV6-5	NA	CASSYNRLAYEQYF	TGTGCCAGCAGTTACAACAGACTAGCCTACGAGCAGTACTTC
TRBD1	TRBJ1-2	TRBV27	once	CASSLKGTDGYGYTF	TGTGCCAGCAGTTTAAAAGGGACAGACGGCTATGGCTACACCTTC
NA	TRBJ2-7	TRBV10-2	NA	CASSGFRDTDSPGAQYF	TGCGCCAGCAGTGGATTCCGGGACACCGATTCTCCGGGTGCGCAGTACTTC
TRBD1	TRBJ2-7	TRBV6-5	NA	CASSYSGGWYF	TGTGCCAGCAGTTACTCAGGGGGCTGGTACTTC
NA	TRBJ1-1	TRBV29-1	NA	CSAAQGHTEAFF	TGCAGCGCCGCACAGGGACACACTGAAGCTTTCTTT
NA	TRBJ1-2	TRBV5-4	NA	CASSFSEQTYGYTF	TGTGCCAGCAGCTTTTCGGAACAGACCTATGGCTACACCTTC
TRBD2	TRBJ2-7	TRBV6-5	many	CASSYTSGSSYEQYF	TGTGCCAGCAGTTACACTAGCGGGAGCTCCTACGAGCAGTACTTC
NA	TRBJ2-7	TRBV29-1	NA	CSVELNYEQYF	TGCAGCGTTGAACTTAACTACGAGCAGTACTTC
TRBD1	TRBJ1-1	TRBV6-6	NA	CASSETGENTEAFF	TGTGCCAGCAGCGAAACAGGGGAGAACACTGAAGCTTTCTTT
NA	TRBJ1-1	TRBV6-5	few	CASSSPRGNTEAFF	TGTGCCAGCAGTTCCCCCAGGGGGAACACTGAAGCTTTCTTT
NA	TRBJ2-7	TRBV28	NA	CASSLTRLNVHF	TGTGCCAGCAGTTTAACCCGACTTAATGTACACTTC
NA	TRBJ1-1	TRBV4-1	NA	CASSQRGMVMKGRDTEAFF	TGCGCCAGCAGCCAAAGGGGCATGGTGATGAAGGGTCGGGACACTGAAGCTTTCTTT